A single sample gave rise to the 31 T cell receptor beta chains below, sequenced in a study of post-analysis software for immune sequencing data. Antigens of these TCRs are unknown. TCR beta cDNA libraries had unique molecular identifiers. TCRdb re-derived calls from the PCR reads in MiXCR, one entry per CDR3 protein. The sample carries about 200,000 distinct CDR3 sequences, over 25% recorded once. Study-level findings and limits: About 5 TRBV segments were more frequent in patients than controls; TRBV5-6, TRBV5-1 and TRBV20-1 belonged to this group.

Sample: blood. Receptor source: a girl aged 2 to 17 with multiple sclerosis.

V usage is TRBV11-2 and J usage is TRBJ2-5, with 10 bases matching TRBD2. CDR1 is SGHAT and CDR2 is FQNNGV in the germline V gene. CDR3 length equals 16 residues. V shed 5 bases, J shed 3 bases, and the junction held 9 bases outside the gene matches. CDR3 nucleotide sequence: TGTGCCAGCAGCAATGGGCTAGCGGGGGCCAAAGAGACCCAGTACTTC. Translation: CASSNGLAGAKETQYF.

Notes on this clonotype: This sequence may be a read error, since a much larger clone differs from it by one base. The rearrangement uses TRBV20-1 and TRBJ2-5, with D possibly being TRBD2 (5 bases). The V end was cut by 5 bases, the J end by 14 bases, with 18 bases between. CDR1 is DFQATT, CDR2 SNEGSKA, per germline (reference sequence). The CDR3 covers 11 residues. The CDR3 region is CSALPGSEHYF. CDR3 sequence (DNA): TGCAGTGCTCTCCCGGGAAGCGAGCACTACTTC.

This clonotype was seen only a few times. The rearrangement links TRBV20-1 to TRBJ2-5; no clear D gene. V was clipped by 6 bases and J by 5 bases, with 19 bases between them. The CDR3 covers 14 residues. Germline assignment: CDR1 DFQATT and CDR2 SNEGSKA (reference sequence). The CDR3 DNA follows: TGCAGTGCCGCTACCCGTAGAATGAGGGAGACCCAGTACTTC. Its protein is CSAATRRMRETQYF.

This clonotype was detected only once. A much larger clone is a single base away; this may be a read error. This chain connects TRBV12-3 or TRBV12-4 to TRBJ2-7, with 9 bases aligning to TRBD1. CDR3 size: 15 residues. V lost 5 bases to trimming and J lost 7 bases; unmatched junction nucleotides: 12. The CDR3 DNA follows: TGTGCCAGCAGTGCGGGACAGGGAACCTACAATGAGCAGTACTTC. Protein sequence: CASSAGQGTYNEQYF.

This clonotype was recorded once. This could be a read error, since a much larger clone is one nucleotide away. V usage is TRBV30 and J usage is TRBJ2-1, with D maybe TRBD1 (6 bases). The CDR3 is 13 residues long. Germline values: CDR1 GTSNPN, CDR2 SVGIG (reference sequence). In DNA form, the CDR3 reads TGTGCCTGGAGGATGGACAGCTACGATGAGCAGTTCTTC. This translates into CAWRMDSYDEQFF. The variable domain in full, with the rest retrieved from reference TRBV30 and TRBJ2-1, is SQTIHQWPATLVQPVGSPLSLECTVEGTSNPNLYWYRQAAGRGLQLLFYSVGIGQISSEVPQNLSASRPQDRQFILSSKKLLLSDSGFYLCAWRMDSYDEQFFGPGTRLTVL.

For this clonotype: This may arise from a read error, as a much more abundant clone is one base away. The chain combines TRBV7-2 with TRBJ2-3, with D unresolved. The CDR3 runs to 13 residues. Germline CDR1 SGHTA, CDR2 FQGNSA. The CDR3 coding sequence is TGTGCCGGCAGCTCAATCGTCACAGATACGCAGTATTTT. It codes for CAGSSIVTDTQYF.

The table lists this clonotype with a few counts. This chain connects TRBV27 to TRBJ2-1; maybe TRBD1 (6 bases). Germline V gene data show CDR1 as MNHEY and CDR2 as SMNVEV (reference sequence). The CDR3 spans 14 residues. The germline V and J ends were trimmed by 4 bases and 3 bases, with 10 bases remaining between them. CDR3: CASSYRAVYNEQFF. The CDR3 nucleotides are TGTGCCAGCAGTTACAGGGCTGTCTACAATGAGCAGTTCTTC.

There are a few counts of this clonotype. This chain joins TRBV3-1 and TRBJ1-1; 9 bases line up with TRBD1. The CDR3 runs 17 residues. Germline CDR1 LGHDT, CDR2 YNNKEL (reference sequence). After removal of 1 base from V and 5 bases from J, the junction contained 11 bases not matched to a gene. The CDR3 DNA reads TGTGCCAGCAGCCAAGGATTCTTTACAGGGGGCGGAACTGAAGCTTTCTTT. It encodes CASSQGFFTGGGTEAFF.

This clonotype appeared many times. The chain couples TRBV20-1 to TRBJ1-2; D may be TRBD1 (5 bases). The CDR3 has 15 amino acids. The germline V gene has CDR1 DFQATT and CDR2 SNEGSKA (reference sequence). The ends were cut back, 0 bases at V and 4 bases at J, with 15 bases in the middle. As DNA, the CDR3 is TGCAGTGCTAGAGATCCGGCAGGGCGTTTCTATGGCTACACCTTC. Its translation is CSARDPAGRFYGYTF.

This clonotype was recorded many times. The chain links TRBV7-2 to TRBJ2-1, with 12 positions matching TRBD2. Germline CDR1 is SGHTA and CDR2 is FQGNSA. V lost 4 bases to trimming and J lost 0 bases; unmatched junction nucleotides: 7. The CDR3 extends over 18 amino acids. The DNA for the CDR3 is TGTGCCAGCAGCTACGGACTAGCGGGGTTCAGCTCCTACAATGAGCAGTTCTTC. It specifies CASSYGLAGFSSYNEQFF.

This clonotype was recorded many times. The chain is built from TRBV5-1 and TRBJ2-7; possibly TRBD1 for D (5 bases). This CDR3 is 15 amino acids long. CDR1 and CDR2 (germline): SGHRS, YFSETQ. The ends were cut back, 1 base at V and 0 bases at J, with 11 bases in the middle. The CDR3 spells CASSLSRGSSYEQYF. The DNA of the CDR3 is TGCGCCAGCAGCTTGAGTAGGGGTAGCTCCTACGAGCAGTACTTC.

Note on this clonotype: This sequence may be a read error, since a much larger clone differs from it by one base. The rearrangement joins TRBV6-5 to TRBJ2-5; maybe TRBD1 (6 bases). Germline loops: CDR1 MNHEY, CDR2 SVGAGI. The V end lost 6 bases, the J end lost 4 bases, and 21 bases lay between the germline ends. This CDR3 contains 16 residues. The CDR3 sequence is CASSPLRGWLRETQYF. The CDR3 DNA is TGTGCCAGCAGCCCGCTCAGGGGCTGGCTCCGAGAGACCCAGTACTTC.

The chain uses TRBV3-1 and TRBJ2-1; possibly TRBD1 or TRBD2 for D (6 bases each). V was trimmed by 5 bases and J by 3 bases, leaving 14 bases between them. Germline assignment: CDR1 LGHDT and CDR2 YNNKEL (reference sequence). The CDR3 loop spans 15 amino acids. CDR3 amino acids: CASSNPEGGYNEQFF. The CDR3, as DNA: TGTGCCAGCAGCAACCCCGAGGGGGGCTACAATGAGCAGTTCTTC.

On this clonotype: Relative to the germline gene, one junction end is altered; a read error may explain this. The chain uses TRBV11-2 and TRBJ2-1; 9 bases map to TRBD1. Germline CDR1 SGHAT, CDR2 FQNNGV. This CDR3 is built from 15 residues. CDR3 loop: CTSSPTGGSGNEQFF. In DNA, the CDR3 is TGTACCAGCAGCCCGACAGGGGGTTCGGGGAATGAGCAGTTCTTC. Full variable domain (missing parts from reference TRBV11-2 and TRBJ2-1): EAGVAQSPRYKIIEKRQSVAFWCNPISGHATLYWYQQILGQGPKLLIQFQNNGVVDDSQLPKDRFSAERLKGVDSTLKIQPAKLEDSAVYLCTSSPTGGSGNEQFFGPGTRLTVL.

This clonotype was recorded a few times. The gene calls are TRBV20-1 and TRBJ1-2, with D perhaps matching TRBD1 (5 bases). Trimming stripped 5 bases from V and 3 bases from J, with 10 bases between. The CDR3 contains 12 residues. In germline, CDR1 is DFQATT, CDR2 SNEGSKA (reference sequence). CDR3: CSAEQEYYGYTF. Here the CDR3 DNA reads TGCAGTGCTGAACAGGAGTACTATGGCTACACCTTC.

This clonotype was observed many times. The CDR3 DNA is TGCGCCAGCAGAGGAAAAGAGACCCAGTACTTC. This translates into CASRGKETQYF. V usage is TRBV5-1 and J usage is TRBJ2-5; no firm D call. Deletions cut 5 bases from V and 3 bases from J, with 5 bases between. The length of the CDR3 is 11 residues. The germline gives CDR1 SGHRS, CDR2 YFSETQ.

On this clonotype: An end of the junction does not agree with germline; a read error may underlie this. This chain links TRBV18 with TRBJ2-3; D might be TRBD1 (6 bases). The germline gives CDR1 KGHSH, CDR2 LQKENI. The CDR3 runs 15 residues. The CDR3 sequence: CASSPPGQRTGTQYF. Written as DNA, the CDR3 is TGTGCCAGCTCACCCCCGGGACAACGCACAGGTACGCAGTATTTT.

This clonotype was picked up many times. The chain employs TRBV12-3 or TRBV12-4 and TRBJ2-1, with D perhaps TRBD2 (7 bases). V was shortened by 7 bases and J by 7 bases, with 23 bases between the two germline ends. CDR3 length equals 16 residues. The CDR3 DNA reads TGTGCCAGCACCCTTAGGGGGGGGCCCCTCGAGAATGAGCAGTTCTTC. This translates into CASTLRGGPLENEQFF.

In its sample, this clonotype was seen a few times. This rearrangement joins TRBV6-5 to TRBJ1-2; no definite D call. Germline V gives CDR1 MNHEY, CDR2 SVGAGI. V dropped 0 bases and J dropped 4 bases, with 12 bases sitting between them. CDR3 length: 15 residues. CDR3 nucleotide sequence: TGTGCCAGCAGTTACTCGAGAACTAACTTCTATGGCTACACCTTC. Amino acids: CASSYSRTNFYGYTF.

This clonotype came up a few times. This rearrangement joins TRBV20-1 to TRBJ2-7; tentatively, D is TRBD1 (6 bases). Per the germline V gene, CDR1 is DFQATT and CDR2 is SNEGSKA (reference sequence). The CDR3 spans 15 residues. The V gene lost 6 bases and the J gene lost 2 bases, with 20 bases spanning the gap. The DNA for the CDR3 is TGCAGTGCCCCAGTAAAGGGGGAGTCGCCCTACGAGCAGTACTTC. Encoded protein: CSAPVKGESPYEQYF.

This clonotype was counted ten times or more. The V gene is TRBV6-5, the J gene TRBJ1-5; D is perhaps TRBD1 (5 bases). Trimming stripped 10 bases from V and 0 bases from J, with 13 bases between. CDR3 size: 14 residues. The germline CDR1 and CDR2 sequences are MNHEY and SVGAGI. The CDR3 here is CATKGVYSNQPQHF. The CDR3 nucleotides read TGTGCCACCAAAGGGGTCTATAGCAATCAGCCCCAGCATTTT.

This clonotype was found a few times. The chain has TRBV20-1 and TRBJ1-2; 11 bases line up with TRBD1. The V segment lost 1 base and the J segment 5 bases; nucleotides outside the gene matches: 9. The CDR3 consists of 16 residues. The germline gives CDR1 DFQATT, CDR2 SNEGSKA (reference sequence). The CDR3 nucleotides are TGCAGTGCTAGAGCCGCAGACGGACAGGGGGCGTATGGCTACACCTTC. Its protein is CSARAADGQGAYGYTF.

This clonotype was found a few times. Mismatch with germline at one junction end may stem from a read error. The V and J genes are TRBV27 and TRBJ1-6; no clear D gene. Germline CDR1 and CDR2: MNHEY and SMNVEV (reference sequence). The CDR3 has 13 amino acids. CDR3 residues: CASSYRVGSPPHF. CDR3 nucleotide sequence: TGTGCCAGCAGCTACAGAGTAGGGTCACCCCCCCACTTT.

This clonotype came up many times. The chain employs TRBV7-3 and TRBJ2-5; D ambiguous. This CDR3 is 14 amino acids long. Trimming pared 0 bases from V and 5 bases from J, leaving 10 bases between. The germline V gene encodes CDR1 SGHTA and CDR2 FQGTGA. CDR3 sequence: CASSLTLRSETQYF. CDR3 DNA sequence: TGTGCCAGCAGCTTAACCCTCCGGTCCGAGACCCAGTACTTC.

This clonotype has a count of ten or more. This chain links TRBV7-2 with TRBJ2-5, with no clear D. V was clipped by 7 bases and J by 1 base, with 10 bases between them. CDR3 length: 13 residues. CDR1 and CDR2 (germline): SGHTA, FQGNSA. Here the CDR3 reads CASTLSIQETQYF. The CDR3 DNA reads TGTGCCAGCACCCTAAGTATCCAAGAGACCCAGTACTTC.

About this clonotype itself: A much larger clone is a single base away; this may be a read error. The V call is TRBV6-5, the J call TRBJ1-2, with a possible D match to TRBD1 (6 bases). CDR3 length: 13 amino acids. Germline CDR1 and CDR2: MNHEY and SVGAGI. CDR3 in DNA: TGTACCAGCAGATCGGACAGCGCGTATGGCTACACCTTC. It yields the protein CTSRSDSAYGYTF.

The rearrangement joins TRBV6-5 to TRBJ2-1, with a possible D match to TRBD2 (5 bases). Germline-derived CDR1 and CDR2 are MNHEY and SVGAGI. CDR3 size: 15 residues. Trimming left V 5 bases short and J 9 bases short, with 20 bases between. The CDR3 bases are TGTGCCAGCAGTCCGGACTGGTCCCGCCCCGGTGAGCAGTTCTTC. Amino acid sequence: CASSPDWSRPGEQFF.

The rearrangement uses TRBV28 and TRBJ2-7; possibly TRBD1 for D (6 bases). CDR3 length equals 16 residues. V lost 6 bases and J 0 bases, leaving 18 bases between the germline ends. Germline assignment: CDR1 MDHEN and CDR2 SYDVKM. The CDR3 region has the DNA TGTGCCAGCAGCACTAGGGGGATTTCATACTCCTACGAGCAGTACTTC. Translated, it gives CASSTRGISYSYEQYF.

This clonotype was detected ten times or more. The J gene is TRBJ1-2, the V gene TRBV29-1; possible D gene TRBD1, 6 bases. Looked up from germline, CDR1 is SQVTM and CDR2 is ANQGSEA. The V end was cut by 7 bases, the J end by 8 bases, with 14 bases between. The CDR3 sequence is 11 residues long. CDR3 protein: CSAQGPGGYTF. The CDR3 bases are TGCAGCGCCCAGGGGCCCGGGGGCTACACCTTC.

The sample holds many counts of this clonotype. The V call is TRBV28, the J call TRBJ2-1; 11 bases map to TRBD2. Germline V gives CDR1 MDHEN, CDR2 SYDVKM. The junction had 13 bases not matched to a gene; V was cut back by 5 bases and J by 4 bases. The CDR3 runs to 18 residues. The CDR3 DNA is TGTGCCAGCAGTCCGTCGACTAGCGGGAAGGCTCTTTACAATGAGCAGTTCTTC. This sequence encodes CASSPSTSGKALYNEQFF.

This clonotype was counted only a few times. V usage is TRBV18 and J usage is TRBJ2-1, with TRBD2 matching 8 bases. Germline values: CDR1 KGHSH, CDR2 LQKENI. The V and J ends lost 5 bases and 7 bases, in that order; junction bases with no gene match: 13. The CDR3 spans 16 residues. Here the CDR3 reads CASSMGLSGGRNEQFF. DNA for the CDR3: TGTGCCAGCTCAATGGGACTATCGGGAGGGAGGAATGAGCAGTTCTTC.